Listed below are T cell receptor beta chains from one sample, sequenced in a study of high-grade serous ovarian cancer treatment subgroups. The assay was immunoSEQ multiplex PCR, and TCRdb's table has in-frame clones only and misses some. The sample yields some 840 clones, roughly four fifths seen once. What was sequenced was tumor tissue. The origin of the receptors is a human donor with high-grade serous ovarian cancer. Each CDR3 is given with its conserved first and last residue. A D gene is named only where the DNA matches it firmly. Clone size is given for some rows only: seen once, a few or many times, or a class if the clone is expanded.

v_call	j_call	clone_size	d_call	cdr3_aa	cdr3_nt
TRBV7-2	TRBJ2-6	-	TRBD2	CASSLAGTSGSSGANVLTF	TGTGCCAGCAGCTTAGCCGGGACTAGCGGGAGTTCCGGGGCCAACGTCCTGACTTTC
TRBV5-1	TRBJ2-7	-	-	CASSFGGNSYEQYF	TGCGCCAGCAGCTTTGGGGGAAACTCCTACGAGCAGTACTTC
TRBV2	TRBJ2-2	-	TRBD1	CASRIRSGTGKAGELFF	TGTGCCAGTAGGATCCGGTCAGGGACAGGGAAGGCCGGGGAGCTGTTTTTT
TRBV7-8	TRBJ1-6	-	-	CASSRDEDSPLHF	TGTGCCAGCAGTCGGGACGAGGATTCACCCCTCCACTTT
TRBV30	TRBJ2-7	-	-	CAWSVVMGYEQYF	TGTGCCTGGAGTGTAGTTATGGGCTACGAGCAGTACTTC
TRBV6-1	TRBJ2-3	-	-	CASRDLPRAPDTQYF	TGTGCCAGCAGAGATCTTCCCAGGGCCCCAGATACGCAGTATTTT
TRBV30	TRBJ2-7	-	TRBD2	CAWKLAGEVGEQYF	TGTGCCTGGAAACTAGCGGGAGAGGTAGGCGAGCAGTACTTC
TRBV6-1	TRBJ2-1	few	-	CASSGFQGSINEQFF	TGTGCCAGCAGCGGGTTTCAGGGTTCAATCAATGAGCAGTTCTTC
TRBV25-1	TRBJ2-3	-	-	CASSPPGDSDTQYF	TGTGCCAGCAGTCCCCCCGGGGATTCAGATACGCAGTATTTT
TRBV6-4	TRBJ1-1	few	TRBD1	CATSGTGRMNTEAFF	TGTGCCACCTCCGGGACAGGACGCATGAACACTGAAGCTTTCTTT
TRBV4-2	TRBJ2-7	-	TRBD2	CASSQDLAGSYEQYF	TGTGCCAGCAGCCAAGATCTAGCGGGCTCCTACGAGCAGTACTTC